This T cell receptor (beta chain) was observed in a study of post-analysis software for immune sequencing data. Study-wide points: Five TRBV segments occurring more often in patients than controls included TRBV5-6, TRBV5-1 and TRBV20-1.

As to this clonotype: Its target is not known.

TCR beta cDNA libraries included unique molecular identifiers. MiXCR, applied by TCRdb to the PCR reads, yields one record per CDR3 protein. The table shows approximately 730,000 distinct CDR3 sequences, with about 32% occurring only once. Germline assignment: CDR1 DFQATT and CDR2 SNEGSKA (reference sequence). Trimming took 4 bases from V and 6 from J; bases not matched to a gene: 9. This CDR3 is 14 amino acids long. The TCR was taken from a girl aged 10 to 17 with multiple sclerosis. V and J are TRBV20-1 and TRBJ2-4; TRBD1 matches 7 bases. Sequenced input: blood. CDR3 in DNA: TGCAGTGCTACGGACGGGACAGCCCTAAACATTCAGTACTTC. This codes for CSATDGTALNIQYF.